The table lists the clone carrying this T cell receptor beta chain with many counts. This record comes from a study of identical twins. Through template switching, a universal primer site was introduced, and the cDNA contained unique molecular identifiers. MiXCR, run by TCRdb on the 5' RACE reads, gives a single entry per CDR3 protein. The table shows 1.5 million to 2 million distinct CDR3 sequences, with about 32% occurring only once. The CDR3 length is 13 residues. J lost 3 bases, V lost 5 bases, and 2 bases had no gene match. Germline V gene lookup returns CDR1 DFQATT and CDR2 SNEGSKA (reference sequence).

This chain links TRBV20-1 with TRBJ2-7; 12 bases fit TRBD2. Material: cord blood. This receptor was identified in a newborn girl in good health. CDR3: CSAGLAGNYEQYF. CDR3 nucleotide sequence: TGCAGTGCTGGACTAGCGGGAAACTACGAGCAGTACTTC.